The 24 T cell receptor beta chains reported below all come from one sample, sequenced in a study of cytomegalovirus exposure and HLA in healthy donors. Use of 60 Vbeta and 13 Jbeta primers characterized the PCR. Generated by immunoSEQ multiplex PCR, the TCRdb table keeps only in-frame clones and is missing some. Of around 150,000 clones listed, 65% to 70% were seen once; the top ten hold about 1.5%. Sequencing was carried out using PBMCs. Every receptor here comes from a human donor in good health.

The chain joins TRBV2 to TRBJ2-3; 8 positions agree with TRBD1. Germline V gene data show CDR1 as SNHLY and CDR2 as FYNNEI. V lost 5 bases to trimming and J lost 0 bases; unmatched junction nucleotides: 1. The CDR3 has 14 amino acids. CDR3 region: CASSRQGSTDTQYF. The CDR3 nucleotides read TGTGCCAGCAGTCGACAGGGGAGCACAGATACGCAGTATTTT.

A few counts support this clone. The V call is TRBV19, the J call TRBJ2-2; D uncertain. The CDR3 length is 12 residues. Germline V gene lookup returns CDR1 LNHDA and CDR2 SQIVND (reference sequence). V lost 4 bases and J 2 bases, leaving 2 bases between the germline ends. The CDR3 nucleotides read TGTGCCAGTAGTACAAACACCGGGGAGCTGTTTTTT. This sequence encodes CASSTNTGELFF.

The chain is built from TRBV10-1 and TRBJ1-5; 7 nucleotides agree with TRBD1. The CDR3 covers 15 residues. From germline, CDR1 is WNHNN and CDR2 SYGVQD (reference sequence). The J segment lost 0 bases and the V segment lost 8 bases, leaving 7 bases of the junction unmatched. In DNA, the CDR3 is TGCGCCAGCGGAAAAGACAGGGATAGCAATCAGCCCCAGCATTTT. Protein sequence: CASGKDRDSNQPQHF.

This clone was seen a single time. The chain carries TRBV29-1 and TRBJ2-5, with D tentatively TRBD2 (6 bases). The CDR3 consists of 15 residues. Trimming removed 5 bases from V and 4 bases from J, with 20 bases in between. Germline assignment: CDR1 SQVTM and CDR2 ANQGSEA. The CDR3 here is CSVTTTRGGGETQYF. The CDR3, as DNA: TGCAGCGTTACCACAACTAGGGGAGGAGGAGAGACCCAGTACTTC.

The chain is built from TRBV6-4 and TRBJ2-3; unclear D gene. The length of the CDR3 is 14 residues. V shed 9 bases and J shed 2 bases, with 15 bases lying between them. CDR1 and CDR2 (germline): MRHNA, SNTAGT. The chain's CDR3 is CARIGYPPTDTQYF. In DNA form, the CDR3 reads TGTGCCAGGATCGGGTACCCCCCCACAGATACGCAGTATTTT.

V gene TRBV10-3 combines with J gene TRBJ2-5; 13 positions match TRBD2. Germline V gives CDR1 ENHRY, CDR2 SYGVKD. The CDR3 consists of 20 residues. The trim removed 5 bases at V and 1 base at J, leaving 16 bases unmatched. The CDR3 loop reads CAISWTDGTSGTSIQETQYF. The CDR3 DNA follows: TGTGCCATCAGTTGGACCGACGGGACTAGCGGGACTAGTATCCAAGAGACCCAGTACTTC.

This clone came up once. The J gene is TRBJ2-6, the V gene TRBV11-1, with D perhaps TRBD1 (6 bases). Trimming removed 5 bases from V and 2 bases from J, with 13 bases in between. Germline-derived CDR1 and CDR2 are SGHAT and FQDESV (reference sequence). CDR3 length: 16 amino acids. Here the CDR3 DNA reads TGTGCCAGCAGCGCCCCCGACAGGACTGGGGCCAACGTCCTGACTTTC. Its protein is CASSAPDRTGANVLTF.

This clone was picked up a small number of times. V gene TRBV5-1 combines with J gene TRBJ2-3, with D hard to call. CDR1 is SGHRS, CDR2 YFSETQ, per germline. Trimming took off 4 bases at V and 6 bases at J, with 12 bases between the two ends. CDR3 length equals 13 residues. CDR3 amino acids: CASSLPSEDTQYF. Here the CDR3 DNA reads TGCGCCAGCAGCCTCCCTAGTGAGGATACGCAGTATTTT.

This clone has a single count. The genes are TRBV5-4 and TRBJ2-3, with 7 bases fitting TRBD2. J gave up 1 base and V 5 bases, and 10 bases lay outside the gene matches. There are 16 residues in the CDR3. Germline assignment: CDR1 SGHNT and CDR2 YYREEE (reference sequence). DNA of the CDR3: TGTGCCAGCAGTTCCCATAAGCTAGCGGGCACAGATACGCAGTATTTT. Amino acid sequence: CASSSHKLAGTDTQYF.

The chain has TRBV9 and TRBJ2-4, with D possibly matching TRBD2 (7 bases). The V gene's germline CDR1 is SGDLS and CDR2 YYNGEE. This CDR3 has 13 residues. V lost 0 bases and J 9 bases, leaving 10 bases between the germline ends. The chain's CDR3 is CASSVGGGGIQYF. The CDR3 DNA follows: TGTGCCAGCAGCGTAGGGGGAGGGGGCATTCAGTACTTC.

The CDR3 coding sequence is TGCAGCGTTGTATGGGGGGCCTACGAGCAGTACTTC. It translates to CSVVWGAYEQYF. V is TRBV29-1 and J is TRBJ2-7; D possibly corresponds to TRBD2 (6 bases). The CDR3 is made up of 12 amino acids. V lost 4 bases, J lost 2 bases, and 9 bases lay in between. Germline V lookup: CDR1 SQVTM, CDR2 ANQGSEA.

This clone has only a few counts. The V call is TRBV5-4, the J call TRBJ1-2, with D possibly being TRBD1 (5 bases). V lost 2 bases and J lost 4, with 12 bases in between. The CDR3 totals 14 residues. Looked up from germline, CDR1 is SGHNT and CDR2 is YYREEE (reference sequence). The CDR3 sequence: CASSFMDQGYGYTF. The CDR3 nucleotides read TGTGCCAGCAGCTTTATGGATCAGGGCTATGGCTACACCTTC.

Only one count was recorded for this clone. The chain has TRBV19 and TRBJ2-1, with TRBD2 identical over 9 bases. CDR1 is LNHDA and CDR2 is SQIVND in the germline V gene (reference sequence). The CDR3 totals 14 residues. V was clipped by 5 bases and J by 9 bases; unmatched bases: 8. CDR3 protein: CASSLAGLDGEQFF. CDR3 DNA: TGTGCCAGTAGTCTAGCGGGACTTGACGGTGAGCAGTTCTTC.

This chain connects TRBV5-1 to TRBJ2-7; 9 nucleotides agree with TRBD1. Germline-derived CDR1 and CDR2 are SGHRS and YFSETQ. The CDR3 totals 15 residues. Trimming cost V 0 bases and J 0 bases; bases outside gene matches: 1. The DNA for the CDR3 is TGCGCCAGCAGCTTGGGGGACAGGGCCTCCTACGAGCAGTACTTC. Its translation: CASSLGDRASYEQYF.

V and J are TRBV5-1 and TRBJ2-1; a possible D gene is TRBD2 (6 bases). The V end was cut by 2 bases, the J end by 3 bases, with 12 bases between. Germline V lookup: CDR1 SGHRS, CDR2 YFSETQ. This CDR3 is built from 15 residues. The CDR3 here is CASSFRDSVYNEQFF. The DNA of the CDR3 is TGCGCCAGCAGCTTCCGGGACTCCGTCTACAATGAGCAGTTCTTC.

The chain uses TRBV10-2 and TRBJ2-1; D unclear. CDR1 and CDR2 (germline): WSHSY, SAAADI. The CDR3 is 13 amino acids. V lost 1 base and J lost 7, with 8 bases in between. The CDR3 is CASSELTINEQFF. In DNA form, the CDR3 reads TGCGCCAGCAGTGAGTTAACTATTAATGAGCAGTTCTTC.

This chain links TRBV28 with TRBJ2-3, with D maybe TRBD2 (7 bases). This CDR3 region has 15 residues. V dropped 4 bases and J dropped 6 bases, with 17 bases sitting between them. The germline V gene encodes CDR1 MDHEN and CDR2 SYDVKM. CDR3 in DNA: TGTGCCAGCAGTTCCGGGGGCGGGGGACGGGATACGCAGTATTTT. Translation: CASSSGGGGRDTQYF.

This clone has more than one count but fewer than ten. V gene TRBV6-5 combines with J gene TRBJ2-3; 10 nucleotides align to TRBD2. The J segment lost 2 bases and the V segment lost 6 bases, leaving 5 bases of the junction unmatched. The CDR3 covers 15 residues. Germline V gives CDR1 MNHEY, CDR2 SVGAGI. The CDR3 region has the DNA TGTGCCAGCAGAAACCTAGCGGGAGACACAGATACGCAGTATTTT. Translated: CASRNLAGDTDTQYF.

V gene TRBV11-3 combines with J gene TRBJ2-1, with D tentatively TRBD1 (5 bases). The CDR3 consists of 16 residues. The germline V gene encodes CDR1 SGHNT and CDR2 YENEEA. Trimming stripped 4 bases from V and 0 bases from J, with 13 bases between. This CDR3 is CASSSLGPYSYNEQFF. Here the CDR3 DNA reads TGTGCCAGCAGCTCCCTGGGGCCTTACTCCTACAATGAGCAGTTCTTC.

The CDR3 DNA reads as TGTGCCAGCGCCGGACTTAGCACCGGGGAGCTGTTTTTT. It translates to CASAGLSTGELFF. The V and J genes are TRBV9 and TRBJ2-2; tentative D call: TRBD2 (5 bases). Germline-derived CDR1 and CDR2 are SGDLS and YYNGEE. Trimming cost V 7 bases and J 4 bases, with 11 bases left between them. The length of the CDR3 is 13 residues.

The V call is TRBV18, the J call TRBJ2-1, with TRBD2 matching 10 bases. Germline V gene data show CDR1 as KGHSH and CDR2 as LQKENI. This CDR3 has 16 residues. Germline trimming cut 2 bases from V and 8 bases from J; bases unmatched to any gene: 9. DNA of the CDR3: TGTGCCAGCTCACCATCCACAGCGGGGGGGTACGATGAGCAGTTCTTC. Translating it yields CASSPSTAGGYDEQFF.

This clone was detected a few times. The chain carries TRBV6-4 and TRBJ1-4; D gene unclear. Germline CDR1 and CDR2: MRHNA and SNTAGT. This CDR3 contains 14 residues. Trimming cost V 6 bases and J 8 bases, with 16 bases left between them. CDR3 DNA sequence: TGTGCCAGCAGAACGGACTACCCGTGGGAAAAACTGTTTTTT. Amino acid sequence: CASRTDYPWEKLFF.

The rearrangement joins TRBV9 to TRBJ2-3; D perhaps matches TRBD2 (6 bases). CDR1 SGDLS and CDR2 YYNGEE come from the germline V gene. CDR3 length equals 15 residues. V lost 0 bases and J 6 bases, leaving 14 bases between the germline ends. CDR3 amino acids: CASSVGGSGGDTQYF. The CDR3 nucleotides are TGTGCCAGCAGCGTAGGAGGGAGCGGAGGGGATACGCAGTATTTT.

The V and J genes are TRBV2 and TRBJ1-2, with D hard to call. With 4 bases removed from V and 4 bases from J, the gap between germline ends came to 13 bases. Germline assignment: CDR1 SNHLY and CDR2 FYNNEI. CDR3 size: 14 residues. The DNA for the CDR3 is TGTGCCAGCAGTGGAGACCCCGGCGGCTATGGCTACACCTTC. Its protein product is CASSGDPGGYGYTF. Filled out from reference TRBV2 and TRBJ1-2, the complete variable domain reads EPEVTQTPSHQVTQMGQEVILRCVPISNHLYFYWYRQILGQKVEFLVSFYNNEISEKSEIFDDQFSVERPDGSNFTLKIRSTKLEDSAMYFCASSGDPGGYGYTFGSGTRLTVV.